The source of this TCR beta chain is a study of blood T cells in healthy people across ages (dated by TCRdb to 2015 to 2017). Background on the whole study: In model experiments, template switching captured about one uniquely barcoded TCR beta cDNA molecule for every two T cells. To track age-related changes in TCR beta repertoire diversity, the study relied on deep sequencing normalized with unique cDNA molecular identifiers. Donors were grouped into four age groups: young (average roughly 16 years), middle-aged (about 40), aged (roughly 67) and long-lived (approximately 78). To avoid experimental bias, donors of different ages were distributed randomly across sequencing lanes. Using the same blood draw, the study looked at two additional independent replicas of 1 million unique cDNA reads for two donors, one aged 18 to 29 and the other aged 80 or older.

The CDR3 numbers 15 residues from cysteine through phenylalanine. CDR3 DNA only is kept here, 45 bases in frame from base 1. For this chain, trimming is 6 bases at the V end and 1 base at the J end, and the number of junction bases without a gene match is 7. Receptor amplification or capture employed 5' RACE. A second PCR of roughly 7 to 11 cycles was run with a J-beta primer mix and a sample-barcoded 5' primer. A unique molecular identifier was introduced onto each TCR beta cDNA molecule by a template-switch 5' adaptor carrying 12 random nucleotides. At least 3 million CDR3-containing paired-end reads were obtained from each sample. All of the RNA was converted into first-strand cDNA using the Mint cDNA synthesis kit, with a TRBC-specific oligonucleotide serving as the primer. Following uracil-DNA glycosylase treatment, a first 18-cycle PCR with universal primers M1SS and BC2_uni_R was performed on all cDNA. For the original study's pipeline: Each sample was normalized by randomly selecting 1 million high-quality reads, each carrying a distinct molecular identifier. Reads with shared molecular identifiers were discarded instead of being binned into consensus sequences. MiTCR, run with a Q25 quality threshold and the strictest error-elimination algorithm, handled CDR3 identification, clonotype clustering and error correction. A nonparametric unseen species model with Euler transformation was used to estimate lower-bound total TCR beta diversity. Starting from the raw public reads, TCRdb applied fastp trimming at Q25, assembled clones with MiXCR and retained in-frame beta chains. CDR3 protein sequences are deduplicated, and each keeps its most common genes and DNA. The V and J calls, along with clone size, are taken from TCRdb and not from the paper's own processing. This sample has 1.5 million to 2 million distinct CDR3 sequences in its table, and about 39% of those were observed once. 23% of the sample goes to the ten largest clones.

Donors were a few dozen systemically healthy Caucasian individuals from Russia aged roughly 6 to 95 years. Each donor gave ten milliliters of peripheral blood, collected into EDTA-treated Vacutainer tubes. Ficoll-Paque density-gradient centrifugation was used to isolate PBMCs, with at least 7 million per sample. Trizol reagent was used to extract total RNA from the PBMCs, yielding at least 5 micrograms per sample. For every donor, flow cytometry on a PBMC aliquot measured the percentage of naive CD45RAhigh/CD27high T cells. This clonotype was observed a single time. It lacks a known antigen. The record has no base qualities; no much larger clone is one base away. The investigation overall reported the following: A strong correlation was found between observed TCR beta diversity and the percentage of naive T cells measured by flow cytometry. Estimates of total diversity based on one million sequenced T cells were regarded as lower bounds and as underestimates. The CMV infection status of donors was not known, potentially confounding age-related changes in expanded clonotypes. Because profiling used bulk unsorted PBMCs, naive and antigen-experienced compartments could not be compared conclusively. Compared with the aged group, the long-lived group had more naive CD4+ T cells, fewer expanded clones and increased TCR diversity, a pattern suggesting age selection. Observed TCR beta diversity per million T cells fell roughly linearly with age, and a significant reduction was already apparent by age roughly 40.

The source of this sequence is a human donor in good health. The material sequenced was blood. In this chain, TRBV12-3 or TRBV12-4 is recombined with TRBJ2-5; the central 8 bases match TRBD2. The DNA is TGTGCCAGCAGACCCTCTCTAGCGGGCCAAGAGACCCAGTACTTC. This gives the protein CASRPSLAGQETQYF.